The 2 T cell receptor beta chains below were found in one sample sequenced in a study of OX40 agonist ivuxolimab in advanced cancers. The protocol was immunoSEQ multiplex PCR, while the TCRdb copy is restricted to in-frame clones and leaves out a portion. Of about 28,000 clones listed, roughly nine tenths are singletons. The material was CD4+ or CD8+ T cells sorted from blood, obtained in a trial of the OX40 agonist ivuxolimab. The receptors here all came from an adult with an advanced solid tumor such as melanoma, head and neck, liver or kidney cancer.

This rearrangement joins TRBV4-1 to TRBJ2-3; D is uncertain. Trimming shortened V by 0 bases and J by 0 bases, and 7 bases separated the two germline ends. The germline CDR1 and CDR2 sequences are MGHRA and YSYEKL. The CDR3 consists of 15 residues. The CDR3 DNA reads TGCGCCAGCAGCCAAGAGTACCCTAGCACAGATACGCAGTATTTT. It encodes CASSQEYPSTDTQYF.

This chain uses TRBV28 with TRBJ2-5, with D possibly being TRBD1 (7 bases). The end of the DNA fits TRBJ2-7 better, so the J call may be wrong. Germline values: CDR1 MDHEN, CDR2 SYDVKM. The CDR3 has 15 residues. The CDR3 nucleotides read TGTGCCAGCAGTTCCCCGACAGGGCGGGGATACGAGCAGTACTTC. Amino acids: CASSSPTGRGYEQYF.